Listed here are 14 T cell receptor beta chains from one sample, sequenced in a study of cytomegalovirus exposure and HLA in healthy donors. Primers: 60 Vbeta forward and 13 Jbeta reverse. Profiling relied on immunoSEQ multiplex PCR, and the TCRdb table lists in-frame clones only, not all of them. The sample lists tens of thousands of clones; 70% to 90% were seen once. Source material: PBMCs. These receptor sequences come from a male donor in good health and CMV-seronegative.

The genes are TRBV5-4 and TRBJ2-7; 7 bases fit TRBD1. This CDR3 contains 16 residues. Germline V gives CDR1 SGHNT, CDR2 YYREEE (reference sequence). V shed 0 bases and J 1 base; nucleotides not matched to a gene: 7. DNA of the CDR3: TGTGCCAGCAGCTTGGATGGGGACAGTTATTCCTACGAGCAGTACTTC. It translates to CASSLDGDSYSYEQYF.

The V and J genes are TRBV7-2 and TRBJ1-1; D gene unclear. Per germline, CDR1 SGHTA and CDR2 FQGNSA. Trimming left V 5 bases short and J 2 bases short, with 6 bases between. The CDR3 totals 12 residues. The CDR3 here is CASSNSNTEAFF. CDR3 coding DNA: TGTGCCAGCAGCAACAGCAACACTGAAGCTTTCTTT.

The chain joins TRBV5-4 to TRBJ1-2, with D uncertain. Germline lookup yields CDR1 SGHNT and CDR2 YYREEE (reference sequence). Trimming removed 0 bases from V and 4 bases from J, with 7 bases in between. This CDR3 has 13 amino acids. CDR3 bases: TGTGCCAGCAGCTTGGCGTATCGCTATGGCTACACCTTC. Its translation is CASSLAYRYGYTF. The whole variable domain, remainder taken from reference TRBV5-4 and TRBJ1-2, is ETGVTQSPTHLIKTRGQQVTLRCSSQSGHNTVSWYQQALGQGPQFIFQYYREEENGRGNFPPRFSGLQFPNYSSELNVNALELDDSALYLCASSLAYRYGYTFGSGTRLTVV.

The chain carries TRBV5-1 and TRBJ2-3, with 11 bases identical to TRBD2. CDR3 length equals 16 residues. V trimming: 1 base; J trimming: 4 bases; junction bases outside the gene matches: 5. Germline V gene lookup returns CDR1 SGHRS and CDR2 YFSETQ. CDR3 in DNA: TGCGCCAGCAGCTTGAAGCTAGCGGGGGGATCAGATACGCAGTATTTT. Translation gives CASSLKLAGGSDTQYF. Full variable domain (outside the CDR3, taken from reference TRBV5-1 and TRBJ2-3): KAGVTQTPRYLIKTRGQQVTLSCSPISGHRSVSWYQQTPGQGLQFLFEYFSETQRNKGNFPGRFSGRQFSNSRSEMNVSTLELGDSALYLCASSLKLAGGSDTQYFGPGTRLTVL.

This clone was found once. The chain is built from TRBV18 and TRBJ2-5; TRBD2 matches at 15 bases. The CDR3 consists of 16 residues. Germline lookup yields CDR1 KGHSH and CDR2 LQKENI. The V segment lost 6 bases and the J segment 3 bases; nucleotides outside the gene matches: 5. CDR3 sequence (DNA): TGTGCCAGCTCCCAGGGACTAGCGGGGGGTGAAGAGACCCAGTACTTC. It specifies CASSQGLAGGEETQYF. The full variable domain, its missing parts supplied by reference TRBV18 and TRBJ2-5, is NAGVMQNPRHLVRRRGQEARLRCSPMKGHSHVYWYRQLPEEGLKFMVYLQKENIIDESGMPKERFSAEFPKEGPSILRIQQVVRGDSAAYFCASSQGLAGGEETQYFGPGTRLLVL.

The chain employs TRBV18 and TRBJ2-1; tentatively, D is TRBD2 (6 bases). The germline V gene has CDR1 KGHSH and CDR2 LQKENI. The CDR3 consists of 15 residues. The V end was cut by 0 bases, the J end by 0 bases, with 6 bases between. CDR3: CASSPPGGSYNEQFF. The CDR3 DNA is TGTGCCAGCTCACCACCCGGGGGCTCCTACAATGAGCAGTTCTTC.

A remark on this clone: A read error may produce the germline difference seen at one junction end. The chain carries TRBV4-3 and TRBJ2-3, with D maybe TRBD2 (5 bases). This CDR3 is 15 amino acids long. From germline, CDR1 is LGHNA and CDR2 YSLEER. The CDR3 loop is CASSQGAGLTDTRYF. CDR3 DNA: TGCGCCAGCAGCCAAGGGGCGGGCCTCACAGATACGCGGTATTTT.

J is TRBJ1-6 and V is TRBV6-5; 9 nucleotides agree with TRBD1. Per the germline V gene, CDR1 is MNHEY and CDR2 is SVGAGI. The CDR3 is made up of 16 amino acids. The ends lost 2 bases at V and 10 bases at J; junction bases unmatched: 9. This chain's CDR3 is CASSYDLGTGRSPLHF. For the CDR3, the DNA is TGTGCCAGCAGTTACGATCTGGGGACAGGGAGGTCACCCCTCCACTTT.

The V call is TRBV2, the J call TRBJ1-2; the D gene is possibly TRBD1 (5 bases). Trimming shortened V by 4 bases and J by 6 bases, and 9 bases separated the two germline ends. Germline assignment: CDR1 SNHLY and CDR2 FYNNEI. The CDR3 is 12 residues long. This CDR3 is CASSAAGNGYTF. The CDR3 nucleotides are TGTGCCAGCAGTGCGGCAGGGAATGGCTACACCTTC.

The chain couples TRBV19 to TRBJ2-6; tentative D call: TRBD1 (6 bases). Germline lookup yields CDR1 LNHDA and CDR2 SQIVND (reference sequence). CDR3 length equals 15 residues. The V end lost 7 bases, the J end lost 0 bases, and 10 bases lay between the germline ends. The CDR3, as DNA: TGTGCCAGTACCCAGGGGTACTCTGGGGCCAACGTCCTGACTTTC. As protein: CASTQGYSGANVLTF.

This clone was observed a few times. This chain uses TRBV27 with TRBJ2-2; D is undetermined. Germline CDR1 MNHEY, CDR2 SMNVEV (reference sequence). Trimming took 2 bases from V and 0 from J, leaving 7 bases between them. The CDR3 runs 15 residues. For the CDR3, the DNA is TGTGCCAGCAGTTTAACCACAACGAACACCGGGGAGCTGTTTTTT. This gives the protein CASSLTTTNTGELFF.

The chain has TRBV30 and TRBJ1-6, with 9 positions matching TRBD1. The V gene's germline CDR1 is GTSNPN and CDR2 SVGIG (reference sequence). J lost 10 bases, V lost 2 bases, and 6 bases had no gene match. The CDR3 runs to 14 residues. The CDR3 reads CAWSLQGAHSPLHF. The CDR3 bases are TGTGCCTGGAGTCTACAGGGGGCTCACTCACCCCTCCACTTT.

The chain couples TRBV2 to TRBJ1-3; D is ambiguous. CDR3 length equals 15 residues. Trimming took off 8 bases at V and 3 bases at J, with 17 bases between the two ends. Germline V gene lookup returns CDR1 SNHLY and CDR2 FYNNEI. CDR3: CASLRAVHLGNTIYF. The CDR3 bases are TGTGCCAGCTTGCGGGCCGTCCACCTTGGAAACACCATATATTTT.

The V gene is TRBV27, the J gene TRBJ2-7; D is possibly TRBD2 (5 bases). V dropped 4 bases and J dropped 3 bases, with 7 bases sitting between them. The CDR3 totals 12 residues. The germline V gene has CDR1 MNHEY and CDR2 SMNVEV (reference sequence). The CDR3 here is CASSSGNYEQYF. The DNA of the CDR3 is TGTGCCAGCAGTTCGGGAAACTACGAGCAGTACTTC.